This T cell receptor beta chain was observed in a study of CD8 T cells in ankylosing spondylitis. Trimming shortened V by 0 bases and J by 5 bases, and 8 bases separated the two germline ends. CDR1 is DFQATT and CDR2 is SNEGSKA in the germline V gene (reference sequence). The CDR3 has 12 amino acids. TCRdb reanalysed the 5' RACE reads using MiXCR and keeps one entry per CDR3 protein. The sample has 35,000 to 40,000 distinct CDR3 sequences; 16% are singletons. V usage is TRBV20-1 and J usage is TRBJ2-7, with D unclear. Sequenced material: blood. The source of this sequence is a male donor with ankylosing spondylitis or in good health (not recorded which). In DNA form, the CDR3 reads TGCAGTGCTAGAGAGGGCGGCCACGAGCAGTACTTC. Amino acids: CSAREGGHEQYF.